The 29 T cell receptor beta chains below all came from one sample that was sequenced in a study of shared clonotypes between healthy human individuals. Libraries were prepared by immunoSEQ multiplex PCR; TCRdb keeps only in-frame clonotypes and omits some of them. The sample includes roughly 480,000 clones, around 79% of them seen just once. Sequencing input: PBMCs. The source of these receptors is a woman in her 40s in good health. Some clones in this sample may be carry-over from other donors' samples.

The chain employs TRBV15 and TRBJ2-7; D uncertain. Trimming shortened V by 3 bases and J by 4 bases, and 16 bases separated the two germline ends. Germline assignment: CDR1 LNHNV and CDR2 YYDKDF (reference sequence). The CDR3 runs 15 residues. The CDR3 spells CATSRVQVEFYEQYF. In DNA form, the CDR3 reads TGTGCCACCAGCAGGGTTCAGGTGGAATTTTACGAGCAGTACTTC.

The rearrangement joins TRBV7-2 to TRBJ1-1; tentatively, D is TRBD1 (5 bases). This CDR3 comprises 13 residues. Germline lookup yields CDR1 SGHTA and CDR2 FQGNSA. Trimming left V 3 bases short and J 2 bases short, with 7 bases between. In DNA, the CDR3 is TGTGCCAGCAGCTTGTGGGGCAACACTGAAGCTTTCTTT. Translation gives CASSLWGNTEAFF. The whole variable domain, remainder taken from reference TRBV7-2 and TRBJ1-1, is GAGVSQSPSNKVTEKGKDVELRCDPISGHTALYWYRQSLGQGLEFLIYFQGNSAPDKSGLPSDRFSAERTGGSVSTLTIQRTQQEDSAVYLCASSLWGNTEAFFGQGTRLTVV.

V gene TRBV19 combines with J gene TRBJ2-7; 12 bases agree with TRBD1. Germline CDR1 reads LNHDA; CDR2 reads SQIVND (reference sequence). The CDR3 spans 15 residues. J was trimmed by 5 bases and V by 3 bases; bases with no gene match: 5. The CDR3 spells CASSISRDRGHEQYF. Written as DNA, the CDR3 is TGTGCCAGTAGTATCAGCCGGGACAGGGGGCACGAGCAGTACTTC.

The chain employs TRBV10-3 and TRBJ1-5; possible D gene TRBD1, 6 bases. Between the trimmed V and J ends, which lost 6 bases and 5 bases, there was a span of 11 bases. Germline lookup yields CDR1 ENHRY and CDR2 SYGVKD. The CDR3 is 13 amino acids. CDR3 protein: CAISQGRDQPQHF. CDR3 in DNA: TGTGCCATCAGCCAGGGGAGGGATCAGCCCCAGCATTTT.

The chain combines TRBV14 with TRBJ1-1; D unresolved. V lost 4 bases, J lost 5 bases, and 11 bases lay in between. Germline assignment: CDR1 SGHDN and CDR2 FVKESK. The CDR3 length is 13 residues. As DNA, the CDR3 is TGTGCCAGCAGCCCCCGGGTGAGAACTGAAGCTTTCTTT. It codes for CASSPRVRTEAFF.

CDR3 region: CASSSHRGGTQYF. Here the CDR3 DNA reads TGTGCCAGTAGTAGCCACAGGGGTGGTACCCAGTACTTC. The chain has TRBV19 and TRBJ2-5, with 7 bases aligning to TRBD1. Germline V gene lookup returns CDR1 LNHDA and CDR2 SQIVND (reference sequence). The CDR3 extends over 13 amino acids. J gave up 8 bases and V 4 bases, and 7 bases lay outside the gene matches.

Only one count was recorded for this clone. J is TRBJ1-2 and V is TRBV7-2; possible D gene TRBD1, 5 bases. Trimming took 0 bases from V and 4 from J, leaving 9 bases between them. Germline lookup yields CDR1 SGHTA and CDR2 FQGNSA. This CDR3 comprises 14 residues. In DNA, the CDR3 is TGTGCCAGCAGCTTAGCCCAGGGTCCCTATGGCTACACCTTC. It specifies CASSLAQGPYGYTF.

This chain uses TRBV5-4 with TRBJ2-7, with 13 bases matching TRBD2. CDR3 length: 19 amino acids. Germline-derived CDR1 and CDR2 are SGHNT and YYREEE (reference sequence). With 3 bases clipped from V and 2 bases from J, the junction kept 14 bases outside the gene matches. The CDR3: CASSWGAGTSGEGAYEQYF. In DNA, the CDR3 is TGTGCCAGCAGCTGGGGGGCCGGGACTAGCGGGGAGGGCGCCTACGAGCAGTACTTC.

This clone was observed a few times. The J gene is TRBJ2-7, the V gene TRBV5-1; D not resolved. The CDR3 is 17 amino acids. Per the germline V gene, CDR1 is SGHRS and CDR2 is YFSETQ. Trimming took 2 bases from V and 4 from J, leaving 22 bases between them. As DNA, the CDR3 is TGCGCCAGCAGCTTTTCGCTGTCTGAGCCGGTTGCATACGAGCAGTACTTC. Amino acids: CASSFSLSEPVAYEQYF.

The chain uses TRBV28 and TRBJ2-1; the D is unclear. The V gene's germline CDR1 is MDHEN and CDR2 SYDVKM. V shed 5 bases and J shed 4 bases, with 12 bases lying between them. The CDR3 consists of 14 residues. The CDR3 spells CASSRGARYNEQFF. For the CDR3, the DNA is TGTGCCAGCAGTAGAGGAGCGAGGTACAATGAGCAGTTCTTC.

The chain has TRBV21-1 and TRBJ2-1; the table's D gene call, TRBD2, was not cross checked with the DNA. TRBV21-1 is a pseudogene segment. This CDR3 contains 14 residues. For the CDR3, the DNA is TGTGCCAGCAGCAGAGGACTAGCGGGAAATGAGCAGTTCTTC. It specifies CASSRGLAGNEQFF.

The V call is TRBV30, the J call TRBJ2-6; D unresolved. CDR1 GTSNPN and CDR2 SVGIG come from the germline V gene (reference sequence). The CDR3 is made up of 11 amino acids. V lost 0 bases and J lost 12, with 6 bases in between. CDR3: CAWSVIGVLTF. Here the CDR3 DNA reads TGTGCCTGGAGTGTAATCGGCGTCCTGACTTTC.

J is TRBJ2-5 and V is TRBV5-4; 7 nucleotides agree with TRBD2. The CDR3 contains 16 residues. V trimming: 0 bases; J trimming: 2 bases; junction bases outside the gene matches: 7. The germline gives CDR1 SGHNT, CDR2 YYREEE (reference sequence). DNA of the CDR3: TGTGCCAGCAGCTTGGGCGTCCGGGGGGATCAAGAGACCCAGTACTTC. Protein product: CASSLGVRGDQETQYF.

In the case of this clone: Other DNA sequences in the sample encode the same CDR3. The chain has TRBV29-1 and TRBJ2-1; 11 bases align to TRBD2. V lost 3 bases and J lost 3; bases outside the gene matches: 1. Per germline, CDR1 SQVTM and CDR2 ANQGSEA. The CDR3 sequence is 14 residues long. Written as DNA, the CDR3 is TGCAGCGTTGACACTAGCGGGAGCTACAATGAGCAGTTCTTC. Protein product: CSVDTSGSYNEQFF.

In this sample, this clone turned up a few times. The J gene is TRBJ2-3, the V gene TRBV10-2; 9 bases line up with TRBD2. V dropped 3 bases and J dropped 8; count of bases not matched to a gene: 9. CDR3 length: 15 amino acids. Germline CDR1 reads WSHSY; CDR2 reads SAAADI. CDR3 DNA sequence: TGCGCCAGCAGTGATTGGCTGCGGGAGGGCCCTACGCAGTATTTT. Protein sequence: CASSDWLREGPTQYF.

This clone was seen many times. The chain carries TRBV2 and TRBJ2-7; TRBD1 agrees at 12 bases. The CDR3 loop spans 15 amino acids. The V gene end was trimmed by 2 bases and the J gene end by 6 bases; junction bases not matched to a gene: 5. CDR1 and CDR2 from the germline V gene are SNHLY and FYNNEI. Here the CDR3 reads CASSEWDRGLVEQYF. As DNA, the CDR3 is TGTGCCAGCAGTGAATGGGACAGGGGGCTAGTCGAGCAGTACTTC.

As DNA, the CDR3 is TGTGCCAGCAGTACCTGGACAGGGTCCCTCTCTGGAAACACCATATATTTT. It encodes CASSTWTGSLSGNTIYF. The rearrangement joins TRBV28 to TRBJ1-3, with 8 bases that match TRBD1. The ends lost 5 bases at V and 0 bases at J; junction bases unmatched: 9. Germline CDR1 and CDR2: MDHEN and SYDVKM. The CDR3 runs 17 residues.

CDR3 nucleotide sequence: TGTGCCAGCAGGCCCGGGACGGAAAACACTGAAGCTTTCTTT. Its protein is CASRPGTENTEAFF. The V and J genes are TRBV7-8 and TRBJ1-1; TRBD1 is a possible D gene (5 bases). From germline, CDR1 is SGHVS and CDR2 FQNEAQ. Between the trimmed V and J ends, which lost 6 bases and 2 bases, there was a span of 13 bases. CDR3 length: 14 residues.

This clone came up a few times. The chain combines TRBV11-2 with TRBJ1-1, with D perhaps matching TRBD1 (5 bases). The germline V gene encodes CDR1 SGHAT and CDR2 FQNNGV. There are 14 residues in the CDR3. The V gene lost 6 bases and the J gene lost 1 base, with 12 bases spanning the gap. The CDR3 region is CASRERGTNTEAFF. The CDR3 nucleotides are TGTGCCAGCAGAGAACGGGGGACGAACACTGAAGCTTTCTTT.

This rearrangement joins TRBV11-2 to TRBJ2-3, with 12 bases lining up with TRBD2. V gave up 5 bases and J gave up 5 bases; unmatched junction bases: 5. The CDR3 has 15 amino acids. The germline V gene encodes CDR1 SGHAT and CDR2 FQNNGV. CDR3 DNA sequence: TGTGCCAGCAGCCCAGAGGGACTAGCGGGAGATACGCAGTATTTT. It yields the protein CASSPEGLAGDTQYF.

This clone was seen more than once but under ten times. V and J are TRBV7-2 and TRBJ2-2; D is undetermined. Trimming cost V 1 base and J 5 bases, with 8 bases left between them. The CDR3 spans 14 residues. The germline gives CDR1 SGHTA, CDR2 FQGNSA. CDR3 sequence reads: CASSLDYGTGELFF. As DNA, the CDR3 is TGTGCCAGCAGCTTAGATTACGGTACCGGGGAGCTGTTTTTT. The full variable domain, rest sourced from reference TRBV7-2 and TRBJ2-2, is GAGVSQSPSNKVTEKGKDVELRCDPISGHTALYWYRQSLGQGLEFLIYFQGNSAPDKSGLPSDRFSAERTGGSVSTLTIQRTQQEDSAVYLCASSLDYGTGELFFGEGSRLTVL.

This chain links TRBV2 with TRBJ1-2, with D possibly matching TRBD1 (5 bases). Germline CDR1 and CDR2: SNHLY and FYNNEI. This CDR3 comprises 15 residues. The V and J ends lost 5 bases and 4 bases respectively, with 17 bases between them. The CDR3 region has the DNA TGTGCCAGCAGTCCCCCGGAGGGGCGCCTCTATGGCTACACCTTC. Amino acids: CASSPPEGRLYGYTF.

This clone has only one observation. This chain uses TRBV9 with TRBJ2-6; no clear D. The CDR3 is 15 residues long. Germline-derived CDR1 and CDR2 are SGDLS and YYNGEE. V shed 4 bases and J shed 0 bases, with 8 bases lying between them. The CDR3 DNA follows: TGTGCCAGCAGCTCTAAGGGCTCTGGGGCCAACGTCCTGACTTTC. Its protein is CASSSKGSGANVLTF.

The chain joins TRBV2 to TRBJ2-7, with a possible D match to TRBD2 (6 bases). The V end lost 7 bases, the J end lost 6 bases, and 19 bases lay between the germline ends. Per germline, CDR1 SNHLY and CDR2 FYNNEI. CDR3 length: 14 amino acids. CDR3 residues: CASKEGGDSGEQYF. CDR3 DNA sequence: TGTGCCAGCAAGGAGGGCGGGGACTCCGGCGAGCAGTACTTC.

The CDR3 sequence: CASSQDAGMGNEQFF. CDR3 DNA sequence: TGTGCCAGCAGCCAAGATGCGGGGATGGGGAATGAGCAGTTCTTC. V gene TRBV4-2 combines with J gene TRBJ2-1; tentative D call: TRBD2 (6 bases). This CDR3 comprises 15 residues. Germline assignment: CDR1 LGHNA and CDR2 YNFKEQ. The V gene lost 0 bases and the J gene lost 7 bases, with 13 bases spanning the gap.

The CDR3 sequence: CASSLWGEQFF. The CDR3, as DNA: TGCGCCAGCAGCTTGTGGGGTGAGCAGTTCTTC. The chain combines TRBV5-1 with TRBJ2-1; D unclear. The length of the CDR3 is 11 residues. Germline V gene lookup returns CDR1 SGHRS and CDR2 YFSETQ. The V and J ends lost 1 base and 9 bases respectively, with 5 bases between them.

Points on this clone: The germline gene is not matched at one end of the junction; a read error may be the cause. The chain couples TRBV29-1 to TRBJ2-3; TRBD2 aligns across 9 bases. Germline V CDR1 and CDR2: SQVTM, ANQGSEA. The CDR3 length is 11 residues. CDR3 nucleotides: TGCAGCGGTCACGCGGGGGGGACACAGGATTTT. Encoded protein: CSGHAGGTQDF.

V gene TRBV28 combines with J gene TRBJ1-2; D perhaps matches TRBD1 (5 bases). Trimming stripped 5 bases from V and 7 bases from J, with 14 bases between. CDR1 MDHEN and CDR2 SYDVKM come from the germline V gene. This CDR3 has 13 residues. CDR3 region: CASSKARVTGYTF. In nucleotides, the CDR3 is TGTGCCAGCAGTAAAGCCAGGGTTACTGGCTACACCTTC.

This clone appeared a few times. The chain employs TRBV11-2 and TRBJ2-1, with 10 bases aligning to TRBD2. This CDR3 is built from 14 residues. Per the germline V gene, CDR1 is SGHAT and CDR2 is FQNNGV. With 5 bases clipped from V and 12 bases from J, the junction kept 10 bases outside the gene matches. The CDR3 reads CASSQGLAGDWQFF. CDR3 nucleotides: TGTGCCAGCAGCCAAGGGCTAGCGGGAGACTGGCAGTTCTTC.